The present T cell receptor (beta chain) was sequenced within a study of cytomegalovirus exposure and HLA in healthy donors. Broader study findings: TCR beta chain V- and J-gene trimming was linked, in a later analysis, to a missense variant in DCLRE1C. In all likelihood, a cluster of highly shared sequence variants was a sequencing artifact.

A note on this clone: Its antigen is not known.

The V gene's germline CDR1 is SGHRS and CDR2 YFSETQ. The CDR3 extends over 15 amino acids. V lost 6 bases, J lost 1 base, and 15 bases lay in between. This PCR relied on a set of 60 Vbeta primers and 13 Jbeta primers. Profiled with immunoSEQ multiplex PCR; TCRdb holds only in-frame clones, not every one. The repertoire holds around 200,000 clones, about 77% seen once, with about 4.8% in the top ten. The origin of this receptor is a man younger than 40 in good health and CMV-seropositive. The sample comprised PBMCs. The rearrangement joins TRBV5-1 to TRBJ2-3, with D possibly being TRBD2 (5 bases). The CDR3, as DNA: TGCGCCAGCACCCCGGGAACCTCTCGCACAGATACGCAGTATTTT. This encodes CASTPGTSRTDTQYF.